A selection of T cell receptor beta chains follows, all from one sample in a study of metastatic and nonmetastatic thyroid tumors. Through MiXCR, TCRdb re-clonotyped the PCR reads. The data show around 20,000 clones, around 11% seen once. The sample comprised blood. The receptors derive from a female donor with papillary thyroid cancer or a benign thyroid nodule (not recorded which). Some clones in this sample may be carry-over from other donors' samples. CDR3s include the opening cysteine and the closing phenylalanine or tryptophan. The order of the fields is clone size, CDR3 length, D gene, V gene, J gene, CDR3 protein, CDR3 DNA. The D gene is left open where the match is weak. Only some rows state a clone size, as once, few, many or a class for expanded clones.

many,14,-,TRBV20-1,TRBJ2-1,CSASGSGSYNEQFF,TGCAGTGCTAGCGGGAGTGGTTCCTACAATGAGCAGTTCTTC
many,15,-,TRBV4-2,TRBJ2-7,CASSQEGGGEYEQYF,TGTGCCAGCAGCCAGGAGGGGGGAGGGGAGTACGAGCAGTACTTC
many,17,-,TRBV19,TRBJ2-3,CASSIAGRGESTDTQYF,TGTGCCAGTAGTATAGCAGGCAGGGGGGAAAGCACAGATACGCAGTATTTT
many,12,-,TRBV5-6,TRBJ2-3,CASSQLGDTQYF,TGTGCCAGCAGTCAACTGGGAGATACGCAGTATTTT
many,16,TRBD1,TRBV10-3,TRBJ1-1,CAISDNRGGGNTEAFF,TGTGCCATCAGTGACAACAGGGGAGGAGGGAACACTGAAGCTTTCTTT
-,12,-,TRBV5-6,TRBJ1-2,CASSGGPRVDTF,TGTGCCAGCAGCGGGGGGCCGAGGGTTGACACCTTC
many,15,-,TRBV2,TRBJ2-5,CASSGGGGARETQYF,TGTGCCAGCAGTGGTGGAGGGGGCGCTCGGGAGACCCAGTACTTC
-,13,-,TRBV11-2,TRBJ1-1,CASSLGSQSEAFF,TGTGCCAGCAGCTTAGGTTCCCAGTCTGAAGCTTTCTTT
many,16,-,TRBV19,TRBJ2-5,CASSIRFRRAQETQYF,TGTGCCAGTAGTATTAGGTTTCGACGGGCCCAAGAGACCCAGTACTTC
medium-sized,13,-,TRBV6-1,TRBJ2-7,CASSESRLYEQYF,TGTGCCAGCAGTGAGAGTCGTCTCTACGAGCAGTACTTC
many,12,-,TRBV7-2,TRBJ1-1,CASSPGTAEAFF,TGTGCCAGCAGCCCAGGGACGGCTGAAGCTTTCTTT
many,14,TRBD2,TRBV9,TRBJ2-7,CASSPSGRTYEQYF,TGTGCCAGCAGCCCTAGCGGCCGAACCTACGAGCAGTACTTC
many,12,-,TRBV5-4,TRBJ2-7,CASSRRGSEQYF,TGTGCCAGCAGCCGGAGAGGGAGTGAGCAGTACTTC
-,16,-,TRBV18,TRBJ1-3,CASSGAVQGSGNTIYF,TGTGCCAGCTCAGGCGCAGTCCAAGGATCTGGAAACACCATATATTTT